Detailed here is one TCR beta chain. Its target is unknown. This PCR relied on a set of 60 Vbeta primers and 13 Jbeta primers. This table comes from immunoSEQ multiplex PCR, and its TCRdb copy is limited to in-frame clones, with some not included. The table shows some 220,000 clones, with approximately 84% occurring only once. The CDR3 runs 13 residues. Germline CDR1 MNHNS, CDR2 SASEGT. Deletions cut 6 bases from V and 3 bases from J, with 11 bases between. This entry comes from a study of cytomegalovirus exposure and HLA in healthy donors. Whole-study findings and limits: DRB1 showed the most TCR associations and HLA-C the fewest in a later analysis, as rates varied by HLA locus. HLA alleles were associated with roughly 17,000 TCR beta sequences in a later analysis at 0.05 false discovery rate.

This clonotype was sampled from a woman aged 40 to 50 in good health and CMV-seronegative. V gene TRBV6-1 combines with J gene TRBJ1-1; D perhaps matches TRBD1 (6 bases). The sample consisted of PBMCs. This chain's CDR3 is CASSLTGYTEAFF. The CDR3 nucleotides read TGTGCCAGCAGCCTGACAGGATACACTGAAGCTTTCTTT.